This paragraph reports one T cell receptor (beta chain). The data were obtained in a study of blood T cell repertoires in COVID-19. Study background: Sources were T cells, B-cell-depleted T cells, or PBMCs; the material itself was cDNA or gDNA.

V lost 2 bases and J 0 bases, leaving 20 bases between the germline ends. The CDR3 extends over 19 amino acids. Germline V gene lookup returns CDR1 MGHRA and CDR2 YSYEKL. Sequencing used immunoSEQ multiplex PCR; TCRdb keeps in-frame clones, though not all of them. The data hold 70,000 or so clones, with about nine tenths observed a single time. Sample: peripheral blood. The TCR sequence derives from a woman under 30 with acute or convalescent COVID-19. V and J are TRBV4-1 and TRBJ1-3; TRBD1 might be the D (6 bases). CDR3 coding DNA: TGCGCCAGCAGCCAACATGAGAAGGGGACAATATCCTCTGGAAACACCATATATTTT. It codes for CASSQHEKGTISSGNTIYF.